What follows are 32 T cell receptor beta chains derived from one specimen sequenced in a study of shared clonotypes between healthy human individuals. Assay: immunoSEQ multiplex PCR; the TCRdb copy retains only in-frame clones and omits some. The sample holds about 2 million clones, about 95% seen once. Material for sequencing was naive CD4+ T cells sorted from blood. The subset is: CD45RA+ positively selected. These receptors came from a young man in good health.

This chain connects TRBV18 to TRBJ2-1; D remains ambiguous. The V end lost 2 bases, the J end lost 1 base, and 9 bases lay between the germline ends. From germline, CDR1 is KGHSH and CDR2 LQKENI. The CDR3 loop spans 15 amino acids. The CDR3 sequence: CASSPDRLSYNEQFF. CDR3 DNA: TGTGCCAGCTCACCAGATCGTCTATCCTACAATGAGCAGTTCTTC.

The chain is built from TRBV4-1 and TRBJ2-1; TRBD1 agrees at 7 bases. The V and J ends lost 1 base and 4 bases, in that order; junction bases with no gene match: 7. This CDR3 has 16 amino acids. Germline V lookup: CDR1 MGHRA, CDR2 YSYEKL. As DNA, the CDR3 is TGCGCCAGCAGCCAAGTTCCGGCAGGGGGTTACAATGAGCAGTTCTTC. It specifies CASSQVPAGGYNEQFF.

This clone was counted a single time. Other DNA sequences of this sample code for an identical CDR3. V gene TRBV9 combines with J gene TRBJ2-5; possibly TRBD2 for D (7 bases). The V and J ends lost 6 bases and 4 bases respectively, with 13 bases between them. CDR3 size: 13 residues. Germline V gene lookup returns CDR1 SGDLS and CDR2 YYNGEE. Here the CDR3 DNA reads TGTGCCAGCAATTTTGGGGGGGCAGAGACCCAGTACTTC. Protein product: CASNFGGAETQYF.

The chain couples TRBV5-1 to TRBJ2-1; D unresolved. The CDR3 length is 15 residues. V was trimmed by 0 bases and J by 2 bases, leaving 9 bases between them. Germline values: CDR1 SGHRS, CDR2 YFSETQ. As DNA, the CDR3 is TGCGCCAGCAGCTTGGAGATGCAACCCTACAATGAGCAGTTCTTC. Residues: CASSLEMQPYNEQFF.

Here the CDR3 DNA reads TGTGCCAGCAGCCCAGACAGTCACTACGAGCAGTACTTC. Translation: CASSPDSHYEQYF. The rearrangement uses TRBV5-5 and TRBJ2-7; D is perhaps TRBD1 (5 bases). Germline V lookup: CDR1 SGHKS, CDR2 YYEKEE (reference sequence). This CDR3 spans 13 amino acids. The V gene lost 4 bases and the J gene lost 3 bases, with 11 bases spanning the gap.

At least ten counts were recorded for this clone. Likely a read error: the CDR3 ends without its conserved phenylalanine or tryptophan. This rearrangement joins TRBV7-9 to TRBJ1-5, with D maybe TRBD1 (5 bases). The CDR3 contains 14 residues. Trimming stripped 5 bases from V and 9 bases from J, with 17 bases between. Germline CDR1 is SEHNR and CDR2 is FQNEAQ (reference sequence). CDR3 nucleotide sequence: TGTGCCAGCAGCCTGGGGGACCGCTTCGGGCCCCAGCATCTT. It specifies CASSLGDRFGPQHL.

The chain has TRBV6-5 and TRBJ2-5; D gene unclear. The V gene's germline CDR1 is MNHEY and CDR2 SVGAGI. The CDR3 covers 15 residues. Between the trimmed V and J ends, which lost 6 bases and 5 bases, there was a span of 19 bases. CDR3 region: CASRTDRLGRETQYF. The CDR3 region has the DNA TGTGCCAGCAGAACAGACCGGCTAGGGCGGGAGACCCAGTACTTC.

The rearrangement links TRBV7-2 to TRBJ1-2; no firm D call. The CDR3 is 14 residues long. Germline loops: CDR1 SGHTA, CDR2 FQGNSA. V lost 2 bases, J lost 6 bases, and 13 bases lay in between. The DNA for the CDR3 is TGTGCCAGCAGCTTAACCGGGTCGGGGAATGGCTACACCTTC. It codes for CASSLTGSGNGYTF.

This chain links TRBV5-1 with TRBJ2-1; TRBD2 matches at 7 bases. Trimming cost V 0 bases and J 3 bases; bases outside gene matches: 9. Germline CDR1 is SGHRS and CDR2 is YFSETQ. CDR3 size: 17 residues. This CDR3 is CASSLALGRDYYNEQFF. CDR3 in DNA: TGCGCCAGCAGCTTGGCCTTAGGGCGGGACTACTACAATGAGCAGTTCTTC.

Concerning this clone itself: Distinct nucleotide sequences in the sample also encode this CDR3. This chain links TRBV28 with TRBJ1-2; D is perhaps TRBD1 (6 bases). The germline V and J ends were trimmed by 5 bases and 5 bases, with 9 bases remaining between them. Looked up from germline, CDR1 is MDHEN and CDR2 is SYDVKM. This CDR3 contains 12 residues. The CDR3 bases are TGTGCCAGCAGTCTACAGGGTTATGGCTACACCTTC. It yields the protein CASSLQGYGYTF.

The J gene is TRBJ2-1, the V gene TRBV5-1; a possible D gene is TRBD2 (6 bases). V lost 6 bases and J 4 bases, leaving 17 bases between the germline ends. This CDR3 comprises 15 residues. Germline-derived CDR1 and CDR2 are SGHRS and YFSETQ. DNA of the CDR3: TGCGCCAGCACTCCTGACTCGCGGGGTTACAATGAGCAGTTCTTC. It yields the protein CASTPDSRGYNEQFF.

Regarding this clone: The same CDR3 also results from other DNA sequences found in this sample. The J gene is TRBJ2-1, the V gene TRBV5-4; D is possibly TRBD1 (7 bases). Germline V gene sequence: CDR1 SGHNT, CDR2 YYREEE (reference sequence). CDR3 size: 16 residues. The V gene lost 0 bases and the J gene lost 0 bases, with 10 bases spanning the gap. The CDR3 DNA follows: TGTGCCAGCAGCTTGGCAGGGGGGAGCTCCTACAATGAGCAGTTCTTC. Its protein is CASSLAGGSSYNEQFF. The entire variable domain, with the rest obtained from reference TRBV5-4 and TRBJ2-1, is as follows: ETGVTQSPTHLIKTRGQQVTLRCSSQSGHNTVSWYQQALGQGPQFIFQYYREEENGRGNFPPRFSGLQFPNYSSELNVNALELDDSALYLCASSLAGGSSYNEQFFGPGTRLTVL.

The genes are TRBV27 and TRBJ2-7; 9 nucleotides agree with TRBD2. V lost 7 bases to trimming and J lost 6 bases; unmatched junction nucleotides: 7. This CDR3 comprises 13 residues. Germline V CDR1 and CDR2: MNHEY, SMNVEV (reference sequence). The CDR3: CASKSGLAGEQYF. In nucleotides, the CDR3 is TGTGCCAGCAAATCGGGACTAGCAGGCGAGCAGTACTTC.

Regarding this clone: This sequence may be a read error, since a much larger clone differs from it by one base. The sample holds other DNA sequences that translate to the same CDR3. The rearrangement joins TRBV2 to TRBJ2-7; D gene unclear. The germline gives CDR1 SNHLY, CDR2 FYNNEI. The CDR3 has 14 residues. CDR3 DNA: TGTGCCAGCAGCGAAGAATCCCGGAGCAGCCAGCAGTACTTC. Encoded protein: CASSEESRSSQQYF.

The rearrangement links TRBV2 to TRBJ2-1, with TRBD2 as a possible D gene (6 bases). V lost 6 bases and J 8 bases, leaving 17 bases between the germline ends. The CDR3 runs to 14 residues. Germline loops: CDR1 SNHLY, CDR2 FYNNEI. The CDR3 loop reads CASSLVRGVDEQFF. The CDR3 DNA reads TGTGCCAGCAGCTTAGTACGCGGGGTCGATGAGCAGTTCTTC.

This chain joins TRBV5-1 and TRBJ1-5; a weak D match, TRBD1 (6 bases). This CDR3 comprises 14 residues. Looked up from germline, CDR1 is SGHRS and CDR2 is YFSETQ. V was clipped by 4 bases and J by 7 bases, with 15 bases between them. In DNA form, the CDR3 reads TGCGCCAGCAGCCCGGGGACAACCGGGCAGCCCCAGCATTTT. Encoded protein: CASSPGTTGQPQHF.

This clone was picked up one time. The J gene is TRBJ1-4, the V gene TRBV7-9, with D perhaps TRBD1 (6 bases). V was clipped by 5 bases and J by 5 bases, with 15 bases between them. The CDR3 is 15 residues long. Germline V gene sequence: CDR1 SEHNR, CDR2 FQNEAQ (reference sequence). CDR3 in DNA: TGTGCCAGCAGCCCTCTTGGGGGGGCGAATGAAAAACTGTTTTTT. As protein: CASSPLGGANEKLFF.

This clone was seen a handful of times. The J gene is TRBJ1-5, the V gene TRBV10-3, with D hard to call. Germline V gene lookup returns CDR1 ENHRY and CDR2 SYGVKD. This CDR3 spans 12 amino acids. V lost 8 bases and J 2 bases, leaving 7 bases between the germline ends. CDR3 protein: CAIGGGNQPQHF. In DNA form, the CDR3 reads TGTGCCATCGGTGGGGGCAATCAGCCCCAGCATTTT.

Worth noting for this clone: The same CDR3 arises from other DNA sequences in this sample as well. CDR3: CAWSLGGTDTQYF. The CDR3 nucleotides read TGTGCCTGGAGTTTGGGGGGCACAGATACGCAGTATTTT. This rearrangement joins TRBV30 to TRBJ2-3; D tentatively fits TRBD1 or TRBD2 (5 bases each). The V gene's germline CDR1 is GTSNPN and CDR2 SVGIG (reference sequence). Trimming cost V 2 bases and J 1 base, with 7 bases left between them. The CDR3 sequence is 13 residues long.

This clone showed up just once. J is TRBJ2-3 and V is TRBV2; 8 positions agree with TRBD1. CDR3 size: 14 residues. V trimming: 6 bases; J trimming: 7 bases; junction bases outside the gene matches: 9. The germline gives CDR1 SNHLY, CDR2 FYNNEI. Here the CDR3 reads CASRTGVGQYTQYF. The CDR3 region has the DNA TGTGCCAGCAGGACAGGGGTCGGACAATATACGCAGTATTTT.

This clone was found a few times. Other DNA variants within this sample encode the same CDR3. The gene calls are TRBV25-1 and TRBJ1-6, with unresolved D. V dropped 2 bases and J dropped 7 bases, with 6 bases sitting between them. The CDR3 totals 13 residues. From germline, CDR1 is MGHDK and CDR2 SYGVNS. The DNA for the CDR3 is TGTGCCAGCAGTGAACTGAGAAATTCACCCCTCCACTTT. It is translated as CASSELRNSPLHF.

This clone was counted only a few times. V is TRBV12-5 and J is TRBJ1-4; D is perhaps TRBD1 (5 bases). V lost 7 bases, J lost 8 bases, and 14 bases lay in between. Germline lookup yields CDR1 LGHNT and CDR2 FRNRAP. The CDR3 is made up of 13 amino acids. CDR3 nucleotide sequence: TGTGCTAGTGCCCCACGCTGGGGGGAAAAACTGTTTTTT. It codes for CASAPRWGEKLFF. Complete variable domain (other parts from reference TRBV12-5 and TRBJ1-4): DARVTQTPRHKVTEMGQEVTMRCQPILGHNTVFWYRQTMMQGLELLAYFRNRAPLDDSGMPKDRFSAEMPDATLATLKIQPSEPRDSAVYFCASAPRWGEKLFFGSGTQLSVL.

V and J are TRBV5-1 and TRBJ2-7; maybe TRBD1 (5 bases). This CDR3 comprises 15 residues. CDR1 is SGHRS and CDR2 is YFSETQ in the germline V gene. V was shortened by 4 bases and J by 1 base, with 15 bases between the two germline ends. CDR3 bases: TGCGCCAGCAGCCCCAAAGTTTCAGGGTCCTACGAGCAGTACTTC. This encodes CASSPKVSGSYEQYF.

Note on this clone: Since a much larger clone is just one base distant, this may be a read error. The sample has other DNA sequences that encode this CDR3 too. The chain is built from TRBV6-5 and TRBJ1-5, with 9 bases fitting TRBD1. The junction had 4 bases not matched to a gene; V was cut back by 6 bases and J by 1 base. Looked up from germline, CDR1 is MNHEY and CDR2 is SVGAGI. The CDR3 has 15 residues. This CDR3 reads CASSPGTGSNQPQHF. The CDR3 DNA follows: TGTGCCAGCAGCCCCGGGACAGGGAGCAATCAGCCCCAGCATTTT.

CDR3 nucleotide sequence: TGTGCCAGCAGCATCAACATCGGGGGAATAACAGGAAACACCATATATTTT. As protein: CASSINIGGITGNTIYF. The chain combines TRBV7-9 with TRBJ1-3; possibly TRBD1 for D (5 bases). Per germline, CDR1 SEHNR and CDR2 FQNEAQ (reference sequence). Trimming pared 5 bases from V and 4 bases from J, leaving 21 bases between. The CDR3 contains 17 residues.

Notes on this clone: Additional DNA sequences in this sample encode the identical CDR3. The chain joins TRBV18 to TRBJ2-2; 9 bases fit TRBD1. CDR3 length: 15 residues. The J segment lost 1 base and the V segment lost 4 bases, leaving 1 base of the junction unmatched. Germline CDR1 is KGHSH and CDR2 is LQKENI. Written as DNA, the CDR3 is TGTGCCAGCTCACTGGGACAGGGGAACACCGGGGAGCTGTTTTTT. This sequence encodes CASSLGQGNTGELFF. Supplemented by reference TRBV18 and TRBJ2-2, the full variable domain reads NAGVMQNPRHLVRRRGQEARLRCSPMKGHSHVYWYRQLPEEGLKFMVYLQKENIIDESGMPKERFSAEFPKEGPSILRIQQVVRGDSAAYFCASSLGQGNTGELFFGEGSRLTVL.

The chain employs TRBV19 and TRBJ1-5; D gene ambiguous. Trimming pared 4 bases from V and 4 bases from J, leaving 8 bases between. The germline V gene encodes CDR1 LNHDA and CDR2 SQIVND (reference sequence). The CDR3 length is 13 residues. CDR3 protein: CASSRELNQPQHF. The CDR3 coding sequence is TGTGCCAGTAGTAGGGAACTGAATCAGCCCCAGCATTTT.

This chain joins TRBV11-2 and TRBJ2-2; no firm D call. The CDR3 has 14 amino acids. Germline loops: CDR1 SGHAT, CDR2 FQNNGV. V lost 5 bases to trimming and J lost 5 bases, with 12 bases between them. The CDR3 region is CASSPRSGTGELFF. The CDR3 DNA sequence: TGTGCCAGCAGCCCCCGTTCTGGGACCGGGGAGCTGTTTTTT.

The chain combines TRBV5-1 with TRBJ2-7, with D tentatively TRBD1 (5 bases). V lost 0 bases and J 2 bases, leaving 12 bases between the germline ends. The CDR3 runs 15 residues. Germline V CDR1 and CDR2: SGHRS, YFSETQ. CDR3 region: CASSLDMGQTYEQYF. The CDR3, as DNA: TGCGCCAGCAGCTTGGACATGGGGCAGACCTACGAGCAGTACTTC.

This sequence joins TRBV5-6 and TRBJ2-7; 9 positions agree with TRBD1. Germline CDR1 reads SGHDT; CDR2 reads YYEEEE. The CDR3 is 16 residues long. The junction had 10 bases not matched to a gene; V was cut back by 1 base and J by 5 bases. CDR3 nucleotides: TGTGCCAGCAGCTTGTCCACACCGGGACAGGGTGACGAGCAGTACTTC. Translating it yields CASSLSTPGQGDEQYF.

The chain combines TRBV7-2 with TRBJ1-5; D remains unclear. Trimming stripped 1 base from V and 6 bases from J, with 13 bases between. From germline, CDR1 is SGHTA and CDR2 FQGNSA. This CDR3 has 15 residues. The CDR3, as DNA: TGTGCCAGCAGCTTAGGGTCGGGAGTCGGTCAGCCCCAGCATTTT. Protein product: CASSLGSGVGQPQHF. The full variable domain, rest sourced from reference TRBV7-2 and TRBJ1-5, is GAGVSQSPSNKVTEKGKDVELRCDPISGHTALYWYRQSLGQGLEFLIYFQGNSAPDKSGLPSDRFSAERTGGSVSTLTIQRTQQEDSAVYLCASSLGSGVGQPQHFGDGTRLSIL.

The CDR3 DNA is TGTGCCAGCAGCTTAGACTGGTCCCGTGGGTACAATGAGCAGTTCTTC. It codes for CASSLDWSRGYNEQFF. The rearrangement links TRBV7-2 to TRBJ2-1; D gene unclear. V was pared by 1 base and J by 4 bases, with 14 bases between. Germline-derived CDR1 and CDR2 are SGHTA and FQGNSA. The CDR3 has 16 residues.